The 6 T cell receptor beta chains below all came from one sample that was sequenced in a study of response to subunit inactivated influenza vaccine. A single record per CDR3 protein comes from TCRdb applying MiXCR to the RT-PCR reads. The sample includes about 540,000 distinct CDR3 sequences, 20% to 25% of them seen just once. These data also formed part of another study, on T cells expressing NK-cell markers. From that second work: 5'RACE template switching with UMIs produced the TCR beta cDNA.

The material sequenced was CD4+ T cells sorted from PBMCs, taken approximately 13 days after vaccination. These receptor sequences come from a man aged 50 or older who received an inactivated influenza vaccine.

The V call is TRBV23-1, the J call TRBJ1-2; 9 bases map to TRBD1. TRBV23-1 belongs to the ORF category, with a function that is uncertain. The J segment lost 7 bases and the V segment lost 4 bases, leaving 16 bases of the junction unmatched. The CDR3 consists of 17 residues. The chain's CDR3 is CASSRTGTGCKWCGYTF. The CDR3 bases are TGCGCCAGCAGTCGAACCGGGACAGGGTGTAAATGGTGTGGCTACACCTTC.

This clonotype was counted between two and nine times. This chain links TRBV7-2 with TRBJ2-7, with unresolved D. The V end lost 1 base, the J end lost 0 bases, and 10 bases lay between the germline ends. CDR3 length: 15 amino acids. Germline V lookup: CDR1 SGHTA, CDR2 FQGNSA. This CDR3 is CASSLEPRSSYEQYF. For the CDR3, the DNA is TGTGCCAGCAGCTTAGAACCGAGGAGCTCCTACGAGCAGTACTTC.

CDR3 DNA sequence: TGTGCCAGCAGGGGACACGGGGCTAGCGGGAGGAATGAGCAGTTCTTC. It translates to CASRGHGASGRNEQFF. The chain combines TRBV28 with TRBJ2-1; 11 bases line up with TRBD2. The V gene's germline CDR1 is MDHEN and CDR2 SYDVKM. V trimming: 6 bases; J trimming: 7 bases; junction bases outside the gene matches: 11. The CDR3 extends over 16 amino acids.

CDR3 bases: TGTGCCAGCAGTTTTATTGGGAGCTCCTACGAGCAGTACTTC. Translated, it gives CASSFIGSSYEQYF. The rearrangement joins TRBV12-3 or TRBV12-4 to TRBJ2-7; tentatively, D is TRBD2 (5 bases). V shed 3 bases and J shed 0 bases, with 9 bases lying between them. The CDR3 runs to 14 residues.

The rearrangement joins TRBV12-3 or TRBV12-4 to TRBJ2-5; 8 bases are shared with TRBD2. The CDR3 has 15 amino acids. With 6 bases clipped from V and 5 bases from J, the junction kept 11 bases outside the gene matches. The CDR3 nucleotides are TGTGCCAGCAGCCGCGGACTAGCAGGCTCGGAGACCCAGTACTTC. This translates into CASSRGLAGSETQYF.

The table lists this clonotype with a few counts. The V gene is TRBV2, the J gene TRBJ1-2, with 8 positions matching TRBD1. With 7 bases clipped from V and 2 bases from J, the junction kept 6 bases outside the gene matches. CDR3 length: 14 amino acids. CDR1 is SNHLY and CDR2 is FYNNEI in the germline V gene. The CDR3 loop reads CASNYQGANYGYTF. In DNA form, the CDR3 reads TGTGCCAGCAACTATCAGGGGGCGAACTATGGCTACACCTTC.